This T cell receptor (beta chain) was retrieved from a study of blood T cell repertoires in COVID-19. Overall study: Specimens from acute and convalescent COVID-19 originated in the United States, Italy and Spain. In each case, the material was cDNA or gDNA derived from T cells, B-cell-depleted T cells, or PBMCs.

This clone occurred once. Authors' analysis steps: Amplifying reference gene primers gave estimates of nucleated cell counts. TCRdb keeps only in-frame clones here, not all; method: immunoSEQ multiplex PCR. From that table come the V and J calls and clone size; the DNA was used to work out D and trimming. The profile shows about 370,000 clones, around 89% of them singletons. This TCR was sampled from a man younger than 35 with active or convalescent COVID-19. Sequencing input: peripheral blood.

This CDR3 is CASTAGTGMSEQYF. The DNA of the CDR3 is TGTGCCAGTACCGCCGGGACAGGGATGTCCGAGCAGTACTTC. The rearrangement joins TRBV19 to TRBJ2-7; TRBD1 matches 9 bases. Germline values: CDR1 LNHDA, CDR2 SQIVND (reference sequence). This CDR3 is 14 amino acids long. The trim removed 7 bases at V and 6 bases at J, leaving 10 bases unmatched.